This T cell receptor beta chain was captured by sequencing in a study of CD8+ T cells in alopecia areata. It was cDNA, reverse transcribed from extracted RNA, that served as the sequencing template. Libraries were prepared by immunoSEQ multiplex PCR; TCRdb keeps only in-frame clonotypes and omits some of them. The data hold about 140,000 clones, with roughly 80% observed a single time. CDR1 is MNHEY and CDR2 is SVGAGI in the germline V gene. V was shortened by 6 bases and J by 1 base, with 7 bases between the two germline ends. This CDR3 has 13 residues. This sample's treatment: oral pan-JAK inhibitor, 5-10 mg twice daily.

The chain has TRBV6-5 and TRBJ1-5; no reliable D call. This clonotype was obtained from a human donor with alopecia areata. Sequencing was performed on CD8+ T cells sorted from blood, taken at week 4, from a patient treated with tofacitinib. The CDR3 DNA reads as TGTGCCAGCAGGGAGTTAAGCAATCAGCCCCAGCATTTT. This gives the protein CASRELSNQPQHF.